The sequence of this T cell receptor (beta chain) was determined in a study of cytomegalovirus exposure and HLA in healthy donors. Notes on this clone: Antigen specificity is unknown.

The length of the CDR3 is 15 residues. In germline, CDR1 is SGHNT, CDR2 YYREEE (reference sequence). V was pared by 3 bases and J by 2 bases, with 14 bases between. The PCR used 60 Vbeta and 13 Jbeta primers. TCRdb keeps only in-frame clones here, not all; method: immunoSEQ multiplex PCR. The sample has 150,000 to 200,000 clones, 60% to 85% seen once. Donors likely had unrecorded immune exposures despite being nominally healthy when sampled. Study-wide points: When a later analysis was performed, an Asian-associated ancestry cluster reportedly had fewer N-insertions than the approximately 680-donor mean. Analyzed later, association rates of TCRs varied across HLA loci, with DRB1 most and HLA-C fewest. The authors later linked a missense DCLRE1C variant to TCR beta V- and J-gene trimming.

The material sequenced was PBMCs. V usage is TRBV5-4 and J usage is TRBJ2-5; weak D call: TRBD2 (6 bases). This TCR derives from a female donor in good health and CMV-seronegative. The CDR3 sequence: CASSSGLRNQETQYF. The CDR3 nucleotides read TGTGCCAGCAGCTCGGGACTCAGGAATCAAGAGACCCAGTACTTC. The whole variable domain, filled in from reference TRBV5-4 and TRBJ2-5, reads ETGVTQSPTHLIKTRGQQVTLRCSSQSGHNTVSWYQQALGQGPQFIFQYYREEENGRGNFPPRFSGLQFPNYSSELNVNALELDDSALYLCASSSGLRNQETQYFGPGTRLLVL.